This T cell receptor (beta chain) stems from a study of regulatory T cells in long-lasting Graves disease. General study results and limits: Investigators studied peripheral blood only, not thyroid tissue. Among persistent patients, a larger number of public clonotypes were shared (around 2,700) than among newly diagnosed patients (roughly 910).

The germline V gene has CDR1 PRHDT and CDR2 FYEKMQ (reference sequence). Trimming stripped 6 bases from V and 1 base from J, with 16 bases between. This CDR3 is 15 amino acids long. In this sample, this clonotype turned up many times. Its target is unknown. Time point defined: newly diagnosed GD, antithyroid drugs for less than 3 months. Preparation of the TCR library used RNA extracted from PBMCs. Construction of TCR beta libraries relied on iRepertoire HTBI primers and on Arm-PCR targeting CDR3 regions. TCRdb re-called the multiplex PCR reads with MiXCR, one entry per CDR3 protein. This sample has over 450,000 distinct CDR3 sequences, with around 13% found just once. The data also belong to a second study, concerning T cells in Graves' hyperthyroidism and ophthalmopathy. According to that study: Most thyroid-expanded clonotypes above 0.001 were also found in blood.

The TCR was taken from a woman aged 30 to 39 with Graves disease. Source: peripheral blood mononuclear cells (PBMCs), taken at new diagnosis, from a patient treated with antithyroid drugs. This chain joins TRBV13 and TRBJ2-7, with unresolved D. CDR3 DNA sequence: TGTGCCAGCAGATGGTCCGGTAGGGAATCCTACGAGCAGTACTTC. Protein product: CASRWSGRESYEQYF.